Only a few counts were recorded for the clone carrying this T cell receptor (beta chain). The antigen is undetermined. This entry comes from a study of beta chain features in type 1 diabetes. Broader study findings: Across patients, naive, central memory and Treg TCRB repertoires exhibited apparently greater similarity than was observed across healthy donors. There were fewer insertions and more deletions at the VDJ junctions of type 1 diabetes patients.

Blood was drawn once from each donor into heparinised tubes. The draws averaged approximately 120 mL. Reverse transcription of all isolated RNA meant that expressed TCRB transcripts were sequenced. Clones were sequenced by immunoSEQ multiplex PCR, and TCRdb holds only the in-frame ones, with some missing. This table has about 470,000 clones, approximately 30% appearing once. From germline, CDR1 is ENHRY and CDR2 SYGVKD. This CDR3 region has 15 residues. Trimming stripped 8 bases from V and 3 bases from J, with 17 bases between. The sequence was collected from a man in his late teens or twenties in good health. Specimen: naive CD4+ T cells from blood. The chain links TRBV10-3 to TRBJ2-1; weak D call: TRBD2 (7 bases). The CDR3 bases are TGTGCCATCGGTGCGGGAGAAGGGGGCTACAATGAGCAGTTCTTC. Its translation is CAIGAGEGGYNEQFF.